The clone carrying this T cell receptor beta chain was found a few times. TCRdb analysed the 5' RACE reads with MiXCR anew, one entry per CDR3 protein. The sample gives about 790,000 distinct CDR3 sequences, 15% to 20% of which show up once; 13% is in the top ten. The data were obtained in a study of identical twins. These same records also appear under a second study, on T cells expressing NK-cell markers.

The sequencing sample was made of PBMCs. This clonotype was obtained from a woman younger than 35 in good health.

In DNA form, the CDR3 reads TGTGCCAGCAGTGAAGTGATAGCGGGTACGGGGGATACGCAGTATTTT. It yields the protein CASSEVIAGTGDTQYF. The chain carries TRBV6-1 and TRBJ2-3, with 7 positions matching TRBD2. V was pared by 1 base and J by 6 bases, with 10 bases of the junction left unmatched. Germline V lookup: CDR1 MNHNS, CDR2 SASEGT. There are 16 residues in the CDR3.